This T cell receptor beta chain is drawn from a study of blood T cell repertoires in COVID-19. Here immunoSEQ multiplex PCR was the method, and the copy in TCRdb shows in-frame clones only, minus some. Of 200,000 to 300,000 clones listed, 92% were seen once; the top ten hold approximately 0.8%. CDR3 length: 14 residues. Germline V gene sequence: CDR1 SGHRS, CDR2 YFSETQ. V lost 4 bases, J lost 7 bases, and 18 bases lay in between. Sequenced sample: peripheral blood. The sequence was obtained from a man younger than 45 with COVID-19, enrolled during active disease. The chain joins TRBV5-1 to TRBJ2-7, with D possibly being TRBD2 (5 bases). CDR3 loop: CASSRPREASEQYF. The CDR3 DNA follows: TGCGCCAGCAGCCGCCCCCGGGAAGCTTCGGAGCAGTACTTC.